The rows below give T cell receptor beta chains drawn from one sample of a study of HIV-infected patients and healthy controls. Using its own MiXCR run on the 5' RACE reads, TCRdb lists one record per CDR3 protein. The data contain 15,000 to 20,000 distinct CDR3 sequences, 8.5% of them seen just once; the ten biggest clones take up roughly 20%. Sample: blood, taken during antiretroviral therapy. The receptors stem from an adult with HIV infection. CDR3s include the opening cysteine and the closing phenylalanine or tryptophan. Each record gives: D gene, J gene, V gene, clone size, CDR3 protein, CDR3 DNA. The D gene is left open where the match is weak. A row's size may be missing; if present it is once, few, many or a size class.

d_call: NA
j_call: TRBJ2-7
v_call: TRBV5-1
clone_size: many
cdr3_aa: CASSLGAYEQYF
cdr3_nt: TGCGCCAGCAGCTTAGGGGCCTACGAGCAGTACTTC

d_call: TRBD1
j_call: TRBJ2-1
v_call: TRBV5-1
clone_size: many
cdr3_aa: CASSYGTGQRSEQFF
cdr3_nt: TGCGCCAGCAGCTACGGGACAGGGCAGAGGAGTGAGCAGTTCTTC

d_call: NA
j_call: TRBJ1-4
v_call: TRBV28
clone_size: many
cdr3_aa: CASSNSGNEKLFF
cdr3_nt: TGTGCCAGCAGTAACTCAGGAAATGAAAAACTGTTTTTT

d_call: TRBD1
j_call: TRBJ2-3
v_call: TRBV28
clone_size: NA
cdr3_aa: CASLPGTGGEADTQYF
cdr3_nt: TGTGCCAGCCTTCCCGGGACAGGGGGCGAAGCAGATACGCAGTATTTT

d_call: NA
j_call: TRBJ1-1
v_call: TRBV20-1
clone_size: few
cdr3_aa: CSARRETEAFF
cdr3_nt: TGCAGTGCTAGACGCGAAACTGAAGCTTTCTTT

d_call: NA
j_call: TRBJ1-5
v_call: TRBV19
clone_size: many
cdr3_aa: CASSVGYYNQPQHF
cdr3_nt: TGTGCCAGTAGTGTGGGATATTACAATCAGCCCCAGCATTTT

d_call: TRBD1
j_call: TRBJ1-1
v_call: TRBV6-1
clone_size: many
cdr3_aa: CATGQGNTEAFF
cdr3_nt: TGTGCCACCGGACAGGGTAACACTGAAGCTTTCTTT

d_call: NA
j_call: TRBJ2-7
v_call: TRBV5-1
clone_size: NA
cdr3_aa: CASSLAGVSYEQYF
cdr3_nt: TGCGCCAGCAGCTTGGCAGGCGTCTCCTACGAGCAGTACTTC

d_call: NA
j_call: TRBJ2-7
v_call: TRBV30
clone_size: many
cdr3_aa: CAWSRQTGYEQYF
cdr3_nt: TGTGCCTGGAGTAGACAGACCGGCTACGAGCAGTACTTC

d_call: NA
j_call: TRBJ2-2
v_call: TRBV7-2
clone_size: NA
cdr3_aa: CASSLVGQGSRAGELFF
cdr3_nt: TGTGCCAGCAGCTTAGTTGGCCAGGGAAGTAGGGCCGGGGAGCTGTTTTTT

d_call: TRBD2
j_call: TRBJ2-3
v_call: TRBV10-3
clone_size: many
cdr3_aa: CAISVSRLADTDTQYF
cdr3_nt: TGTGCCATCAGTGTATCCCGACTAGCCGATACAGATACGCAGTATTTT

d_call: NA
j_call: TRBJ2-5
v_call: TRBV20-1
clone_size: many
cdr3_aa: CSASSGSGETQYF
cdr3_nt: TGCAGTGCTAGCTCCGGCAGCGGGGAGACCCAGTACTTC

d_call: NA
j_call: TRBJ1-5
v_call: TRBV18
clone_size: NA
cdr3_aa: CASSPRGGDQPQHF
cdr3_nt: TGTGCCAGCTCACCAAGGGGGGGAGATCAGCCCCAGCATTTT

d_call: NA
j_call: TRBJ2-1
v_call: TRBV28
clone_size: NA
cdr3_aa: CASSPPVGGGTEQFF
cdr3_nt: TGTGCCAGCAGTCCCCCAGTTGGGGGGGGCACTGAGCAGTTCTTC

d_call: TRBD2
j_call: TRBJ2-1
v_call: TRBV5-4
clone_size: many
cdr3_aa: CASSFGLAGRGKEEQFF
cdr3_nt: TGTGCCAGCAGCTTTGGTCTAGCGGGGAGAGGGAAAGAGGAGCAGTTCTTC

d_call: TRBD2
j_call: TRBJ2-7
v_call: TRBV4-1
clone_size: many
cdr3_aa: CASSLLAGGSYEQYF
cdr3_nt: TGCGCCAGCAGTCTACTAGCGGGGGGTAGCTACGAGCAGTACTTC

d_call: TRBD2
j_call: TRBJ2-4
v_call: TRBV6-1
clone_size: many
cdr3_aa: CAIHTWAAGENIQYF
cdr3_nt: TGTGCCATACACACGTGGGCTGCGGGGGAAAACATTCAGTACTTC

d_call: NA
j_call: TRBJ1-1
v_call: TRBV28
clone_size: many
cdr3_aa: CASITAIEAFF
cdr3_nt: TGTGCCAGCATCACAGCTATTGAAGCTTTCTTT

d_call: TRBD1
j_call: TRBJ1-1
v_call: TRBV10-3
clone_size: NA
cdr3_aa: CAISGGTGRYTEAFF
cdr3_nt: TGTGCCATCAGCGGAGGGACAGGGAGATACACTGAAGCTTTCTTT

d_call: NA
j_call: TRBJ1-1
v_call: TRBV6-5
clone_size: NA
cdr3_aa: CASIRGTEAFF
cdr3_nt: TGTGCCAGCATAAGGGGCACTGAAGCTTTCTTT

d_call: NA
j_call: TRBJ2-7
v_call: TRBV28
clone_size: many
cdr3_aa: CATGGGTYEQYF
cdr3_nt: TGTGCCACCGGAGGTGGTACCTACGAGCAGTACTTC

d_call: TRBD2
j_call: TRBJ2-7
v_call: TRBV7-8
clone_size: many
cdr3_aa: CASSLVRALAGVGEQYF
cdr3_nt: TGTGCCAGCAGCTTAGTCCGTGCACTAGCGGGAGTGGGCGAGCAGTACTTC

d_call: NA
j_call: TRBJ1-4
v_call: TRBV4-1
clone_size: many
cdr3_aa: CASSQEGDWNEKLFF
cdr3_nt: TGCGCCAGCAGCCAAGAGGGAGACTGGAATGAAAAACTGTTTTTT

d_call: TRBD1
j_call: TRBJ2-7
v_call: TRBV11-2
clone_size: many
cdr3_aa: CASSVPGTGPYEQYF
cdr3_nt: TGTGCCAGCAGCGTACCCGGGACAGGTCCCTACGAGCAGTACTTC

d_call: TRBD1
j_call: TRBJ2-1
v_call: TRBV6-4
clone_size: many
cdr3_aa: CASSEFGGQGAVEQFF
cdr3_nt: TGTGCCAGCAGTGAATTCGGAGGACAGGGGGCTGTCGAGCAGTTCTTC

d_call: NA
j_call: TRBJ1-1
v_call: TRBV6-5
clone_size: many
cdr3_aa: CASKRGTEAFF
cdr3_nt: TGTGCCAGCAAACGGGGCACTGAAGCTTTCTTT

d_call: TRBD2
j_call: TRBJ2-3
v_call: TRBV15
clone_size: few
cdr3_aa: CATSSSGGADTQYF
cdr3_nt: TGTGCCACCAGCTCCAGCGGGGGGGCAGATACGCAGTATTTT

d_call: TRBD2
j_call: TRBJ2-3
v_call: TRBV9
clone_size: NA
cdr3_aa: CASSISGDTDTQYF
cdr3_nt: TGTGCCAGCAGCATTAGCGGGGACACAGATACGCAGTATTTT

d_call: NA
j_call: TRBJ2-7
v_call: TRBV10-2
clone_size: NA
cdr3_aa: CASSGQSFYEQYF
cdr3_nt: TGCGCCAGCAGCGGACAGAGCTTCTACGAGCAGTACTTC

d_call: NA
j_call: TRBJ2-5
v_call: TRBV9
clone_size: many
cdr3_aa: CASSNDVNQETQYF
cdr3_nt: TGTGCCAGCAGCAACGACGTGAACCAAGAGACCCAGTACTTC

d_call: NA
j_call: TRBJ1-3
v_call: TRBV5-1
clone_size: many
cdr3_aa: CASSLAGSSTGNTIYF
cdr3_nt: TGCGCCAGCAGCTTGGCCGGATCATCAACTGGAAACACCATATATTTT

d_call: TRBD1
j_call: TRBJ2-7
v_call: TRBV7-9
clone_size: many
cdr3_aa: CASSLVQGAYEQYF
cdr3_nt: TGTGCCAGCAGCTTAGTGCAGGGGGCCTACGAGCAGTACTTC

d_call: NA
j_call: TRBJ2-1
v_call: TRBV20-1
clone_size: many
cdr3_aa: CSATLAYSYNEQFF
cdr3_nt: TGCAGTGCCACCCTAGCGTACTCCTACAATGAGCAGTTCTTC

d_call: NA
j_call: TRBJ1-5
v_call: TRBV9
clone_size: many
cdr3_aa: CASSLGGGVSQPQHF
cdr3_nt: TGTGCCAGCAGCCTAGGGGGGGGAGTCAGTCAGCCCCAGCATTTT

d_call: TRBD2
j_call: TRBJ2-5
v_call: TRBV7-9
clone_size: medium-sized
cdr3_aa: CAIRAGGEETQYF
cdr3_nt: TGTGCCATCCGTGCGGGGGGGGAAGAGACCCAGTACTTC

d_call: TRBD2
j_call: TRBJ2-5
v_call: TRBV4-1
clone_size: many
cdr3_aa: CASSQVRGRRQETQYF
cdr3_nt: TGCGCCAGCAGCCAAGTTCGCGGGAGGAGGCAAGAGACCCAGTACTTC

d_call: NA
j_call: TRBJ1-5
v_call: TRBV19
clone_size: many
cdr3_aa: CASSIDARSGNQPQHF
cdr3_nt: TGTGCCAGTAGTATAGATGCGCGATCTGGCAATCAGCCCCAGCATTTT

d_call: NA
j_call: TRBJ2-7
v_call: TRBV29-1
clone_size: few
cdr3_aa: CSGTVGYEQYF
cdr3_nt: TGCAGCGGGACAGTCGGCTACGAGCAGTACTTC

d_call: NA
j_call: TRBJ1-5
v_call: TRBV24-1
clone_size: many
cdr3_aa: CATTVPVANQPQHF
cdr3_nt: TGTGCCACCACCGTACCGGTAGCAAATCAGCCCCAGCATTTT

d_call: TRBD2
j_call: TRBJ2-3
v_call: TRBV7-3
clone_size: many
cdr3_aa: CASSPRLAGGMDTQYF
cdr3_nt: TGTGCCAGCAGCCCGAGACTAGCGGGGGGGATGGATACGCAGTATTTT

d_call: NA
j_call: TRBJ1-1
v_call: TRBV10-2
clone_size: many
cdr3_aa: CASSTSDPTNTEAFF
cdr3_nt: TGCGCCAGCAGTACCTCGGATCCAACGAACACTGAAGCTTTCTTT

d_call: NA
j_call: TRBJ2-5
v_call: TRBV6-1
clone_size: many
cdr3_aa: CASRATDQETQYF
cdr3_nt: TGTGCCAGCAGAGCCACAGATCAAGAGACCCAGTACTTC

d_call: NA
j_call: TRBJ1-1
v_call: TRBV27
clone_size: medium-sized
cdr3_aa: CASSLSFLSEAFF
cdr3_nt: TGTGCCAGCAGTTTGTCATTCCTTTCTGAAGCTTTCTTT

d_call: NA
j_call: TRBJ1-4
v_call: TRBV27
clone_size: NA
cdr3_aa: CASSREDPVTSFNEKLFF
cdr3_nt: TGTGCCAGCAGCCGCGAAGACCCGGTGACCTCCTTTAATGAAAAACTGTTTTTT

d_call: NA
j_call: TRBJ2-7
v_call: TRBV2
clone_size: many
cdr3_aa: CASSEGWGEQYF
cdr3_nt: TGTGCCAGCAGTGAGGGCTGGGGCGAGCAGTACTTC

d_call: NA
j_call: TRBJ2-1
v_call: TRBV12-3/TRBV12-4
clone_size: many
cdr3_aa: CASSIRRAYNEQFF
cdr3_nt: TGTGCCAGCAGCATTCGGCGGGCCTACAATGAGCAGTTCTTC

d_call: NA
j_call: TRBJ2-2
v_call: TRBV29-1
clone_size: many
cdr3_aa: CSVGRERTGELFF
cdr3_nt: TGCAGCGTTGGGCGGGAACGGACCGGGGAGCTGTTTTTT

d_call: TRBD1
j_call: TRBJ1-5
v_call: TRBV28
clone_size: many
cdr3_aa: CASSLQGARNQPQHF
cdr3_nt: TGTGCCAGCAGTTTACAGGGGGCGCGGAATCAGCCCCAGCATTTT

d_call: TRBD1
j_call: TRBJ2-4
v_call: TRBV3-1
clone_size: many
cdr3_aa: CASSQGVTGGRRAKNIQYF
cdr3_nt: TGTGCCAGCAGCCAAGGTGTTACAGGGGGCAGGAGAGCCAAAAACATTCAGTACTTC

d_call: NA
j_call: TRBJ2-2
v_call: TRBV6-4
clone_size: many
cdr3_aa: CASSGTANTGELFF
cdr3_nt: TGTGCCAGCAGTGGGACAGCCAACACCGGGGAGCTGTTTTTT

d_call: NA
j_call: TRBJ2-7
v_call: TRBV27
clone_size: many
cdr3_aa: CASSLSPAYLSYEQYF
cdr3_nt: TGTGCCAGCAGTTTATCCCCGGCATATCTCTCCTACGAGCAGTACTTC

d_call: NA
j_call: TRBJ2-1
v_call: TRBV10-3
clone_size: many
cdr3_aa: CAISAPRDYNEQFF
cdr3_nt: TGTGCCATCAGTGCCCCCAGGGACTACAATGAGCAGTTCTTC

d_call: NA
j_call: TRBJ2-3
v_call: TRBV6-6
clone_size: many
cdr3_aa: CASTTGRVPDTQYF
cdr3_nt: TGTGCCAGCACCACAGGACGCGTCCCAGATACGCAGTATTTT

d_call: NA
j_call: TRBJ1-5
v_call: TRBV18
clone_size: many
cdr3_aa: CASSPRPVLNQPQHF
cdr3_nt: TGTGCCAGCTCACCCCGGCCAGTCCTCAATCAGCCCCAGCATTTT

d_call: NA
j_call: TRBJ2-5
v_call: TRBV5-1
clone_size: many
cdr3_aa: CASSPRVASGATQYF
cdr3_nt: TGCGCCAGCAGCCCCCGGGTAGCCTCTGGAGCGACCCAGTACTTC

d_call: NA
j_call: TRBJ1-1
v_call: TRBV28
clone_size: many
cdr3_aa: CASERGAEAFF
cdr3_nt: TGTGCCAGCGAGAGGGGGGCTGAAGCTTTCTTT

d_call: NA
j_call: TRBJ1-1
v_call: TRBV7-2
clone_size: many
cdr3_aa: CASQEAFF
cdr3_nt: TGTGCCAGTCAGGAAGCTTTCTTT